This TCR beta chain was obtained from a study of Ad26.COV2.S vaccination and SARS-CoV-2 variants. Study results and limitations: Reports say spike-specific CD8+ and CD4+ T cell responses covered substantial breadth after vaccination. Recipients of vaccine and of placebo showed similar breadth of their non-spike TCR repertoires. It is possible that the TCR breadth and depth analyses underestimated the total T cell responses.

Profiling relied on immunoSEQ multiplex PCR, and the TCRdb table lists in-frame clones only, not all of them. The sample includes about 350,000 clones, about 90% of them seen just once. Of note for this clone: No antigen is known for it.

Between the trimmed V and J ends, which lost 7 bases and 0 bases, there was a span of 15 bases. Germline loops: CDR1 MNHEY, CDR2 SVGAGI. The CDR3 is 15 residues long. The gene calls are TRBV6-5 and TRBJ1-1, with a possible D match to TRBD1 (5 bases). Specimen: peripheral blood, collected after recovery from COVID-19. This clonotype was obtained from a human donor who had recovered from COVID-19. The CDR3 region has the DNA TGTGCCAGCAACGACCCGGGGACGATGAACACTGAAGCTTTCTTT. Protein: CASNDPGTMNTEAFF.